One sample yielded the 12 T cell receptor beta chains listed below, sequenced in a study of blood T cell repertoires in COVID-19. Some clones are missing from TCRdb's copy, which holds only in-frame ones; the method was immunoSEQ multiplex PCR. Of 70,000 or so clones in the sample, approximately 90% are singletons; the top ten hold approximately 6.3%. The sample comprised peripheral blood. The receptor set was obtained from a woman of 80 years or more with active COVID-19.

The genes are TRBV28 and TRBJ1-5; D unresolved. CDR1 and CDR2 (germline): MDHEN, SYDVKM. CDR3 length: 16 residues. V was shortened by 4 bases and J by 3 bases, with 16 bases between the two germline ends. CDR3 nucleotides: TGTGCCAGCAGTTCCGCCGGAGCAGCCTACAATCAGCCCCAGCATTTT. It yields the protein CASSSAGAAYNQPQHF.

V and J are TRBV27 and TRBJ2-1; 7 positions agree with TRBD2. Germline-derived CDR1 and CDR2 are MNHEY and SMNVEV (reference sequence). The CDR3 totals 15 residues. Losses at the gene ends were 5 bases for V and 5 bases for J; bases not matched to a gene: 9. The CDR3 here is CASSLGAGANNEQFF. DNA for the CDR3: TGTGCCAGCAGTCTCGGGGCGGGAGCAAACAATGAGCAGTTCTTC.

The rearrangement links TRBV2 to TRBJ2-5, with 12 bases matching TRBD2. Germline-derived CDR1 and CDR2 are SNHLY and FYNNEI. V gave up 3 bases and J gave up 5 bases; unmatched junction bases: 7. There are 16 residues in the CDR3. The CDR3 is CASSEPSGRAWETQYF. DNA for the CDR3: TGTGCCAGCAGTGAGCCTAGCGGGAGGGCCTGGGAGACCCAGTACTTC.

The V and J genes are TRBV7-3 and TRBJ2-1, with TRBD2 matching 7 bases. The CDR3 spans 16 residues. V shed 5 bases, J shed 5 bases, and the junction held 12 bases outside the gene matches. Germline V gene sequence: CDR1 SGHTA, CDR2 FQGTGA. CDR3 sequence reads: CASSPSSASGHNEQFF. The CDR3 coding sequence is TGTGCCAGCAGCCCTAGTAGTGCTAGCGGCCACAATGAGCAGTTCTTC.

V gene TRBV3-1 (or the pseudogene TRBV3-2) combines with J gene TRBJ2-7, with D possibly being TRBD2 (6 bases). The germline gives CDR1 LGHDT, CDR2 YNNKEL (reference sequence). Trimming left V 2 bases short and J 1 base short, with 36 bases between. The CDR3 extends over 23 amino acids. The CDR3 loop reads CASSQRNPSGQGGRSGPSYEQYF. Written as DNA, the CDR3 is TGTGCCAGCAGCCAACGTAATCCTAGTGGGCAGGGTGGTCGGAGCGGGCCTTCCTACGAGCAGTACTTC.

In its sample, this clone was seen once. The genes are TRBV4-1 and TRBJ2-2, with D perhaps TRBD2 (6 bases). CDR1 is MGHRA, CDR2 YSYEKL, per germline. This CDR3 region has 15 residues. Trimming took 1 base from V and 7 from J, leaving 13 bases between them. CDR3 DNA: TGCGCCAGCAGCCAAGTTGGAGGGAAGGGCGGGGAGCTGTTTTTT. Translated: CASSQVGGKGGELFF.

V and J are TRBV7-2 and TRBJ2-7; 9 nucleotides align to TRBD1. Germline CDR1 reads SGHTA; CDR2 reads FQGNSA. The CDR3 consists of 14 residues. After removal of 5 bases from V and 2 bases from J, the junction contained 4 bases not matched to a gene. The CDR3 DNA reads as TGTGCCAGCAGCCTACGGACAGGGGCCTACGAGCAGTACTTC. It codes for CASSLRTGAYEQYF.

This clone turned up a few times. Germline and junction disagree at one end, which may indicate a read error. V gene TRBV23-1 combines with J gene TRBJ1-4; D call uncertain. TRBV23-1 is designated an ORF whose function remains uncertain. The CDR3 totals 9 residues. CDR3: CASSQYAIF. The CDR3 nucleotides read TGCGCCAGCAGTCAATATGCGATTTTT.

The V gene is TRBV5-1, the J gene TRBJ2-2; the match to TRBD2 covers 9 bases. Germline CDR1 and CDR2: SGHRS and YFSETQ. The CDR3 totals 15 residues. The J segment lost 6 bases and the V segment lost 2 bases, leaving 5 bases of the junction unmatched. The CDR3 nucleotides read TGCGCCAGCAGCTTTAGCGGGAGAATGGCCGGGGAGCTGTTTTTT. It codes for CASSFSGRMAGELFF. The entire variable domain, with the rest obtained from reference TRBV5-1 and TRBJ2-2, is as follows: KAGVTQTPRYLIKTRGQQVTLSCSPISGHRSVSWYQQTPGQGLQFLFEYFSETQRNKGNFPGRFSGRQFSNSRSEMNVSTLELGDSALYLCASSFSGRMAGELFFGEGSRLTVL.

The chain uses TRBV7-6 and TRBJ1-3, with a tentative D call TRBD1 (6 bases). The germline V gene encodes CDR1 SGHVS and CDR2 FNYEAQ. The CDR3 is made up of 15 amino acids. Trimming took 4 bases from V and 2 from J, leaving 12 bases between them. The CDR3: CASSSHTGTGNTIYF. In nucleotides, the CDR3 is TGTGCCAGCAGCTCTCATACAGGGACTGGAAACACCATATATTTT.

The chain combines TRBV9 with TRBJ2-3, with TRBD1 matching 8 bases. This CDR3 region has 14 residues. Germline CDR1 reads SGDLS; CDR2 reads YYNGEE. V lost 4 bases, J lost 6 bases, and 7 bases stayed unmatched. CDR3 in amino acids: CASSPRTGLDTQYF. CDR3 DNA sequence: TGTGCCAGCAGCCCTCGGACAGGGCTGGATACGCAGTATTTT. Full variable domain (remainder filled in from reference TRBV9 and TRBJ2-3): DSGVTQTPKHLITATGQRVTLRCSPRSGDLSVYWYQQSLDQGLQFLIQYYNGEERAKGNILERFSAQQFPDLHSELNLSSLELGDSALYFCASSPRTGLDTQYFGPGTRLTVL.

The rearrangement joins TRBV5-4 to TRBJ2-7; 12 bases agree with TRBD2. Germline assignment: CDR1 SGHNT and CDR2 YYREEE (reference sequence). CDR3 length: 15 amino acids. J gave up 4 bases and V 4 bases, and 6 bases lay outside the gene matches. The DNA of the CDR3 is TGTGCCAGCAGCCTCGGGACTAGCGGGTTTTACGAGCAGTACTTC. As protein: CASSLGTSGFYEQYF.